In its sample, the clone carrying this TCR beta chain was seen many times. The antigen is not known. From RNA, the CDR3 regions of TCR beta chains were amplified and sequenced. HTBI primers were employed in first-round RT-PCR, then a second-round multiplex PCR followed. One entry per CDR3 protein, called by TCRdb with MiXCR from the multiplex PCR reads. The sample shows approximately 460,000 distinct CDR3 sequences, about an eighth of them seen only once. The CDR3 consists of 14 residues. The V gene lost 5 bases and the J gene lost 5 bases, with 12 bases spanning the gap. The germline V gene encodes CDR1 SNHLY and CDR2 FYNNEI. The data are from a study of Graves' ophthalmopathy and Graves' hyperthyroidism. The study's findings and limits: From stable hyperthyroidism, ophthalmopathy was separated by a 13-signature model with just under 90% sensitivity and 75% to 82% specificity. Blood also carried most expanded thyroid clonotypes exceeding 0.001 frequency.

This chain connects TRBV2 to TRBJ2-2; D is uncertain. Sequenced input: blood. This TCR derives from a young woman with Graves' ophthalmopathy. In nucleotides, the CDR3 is TGTGCCAGCAGTCAAAAGGGATTGACCGGGGAGCTGTTTTTT. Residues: CASSQKGLTGELFF.